The 11 T cell receptor beta chains below come from one sample, sequenced in a study of T cell repertoires in cytomegalovirus infection. These receptors have no known antigen. A single record per CDR3 protein comes from TCRdb applying MiXCR to the reads. The sample has 650,000 to 850,000 distinct CDR3 sequences, just under 30% seen once. The source material was cultured CD8+ T cells from PBMCs, sampled from culture after CMV antigen stimulation. Receptors originate from a human donor in good health (CMV status not recorded). Some clones in this sample may be carry-over from other donors' samples.

The V and J genes are TRBV2 and TRBJ2-7; 10 bases are a match to TRBD2. The CDR3 loop spans 15 amino acids. Germline V lookup: CDR1 SNHLY, CDR2 FYNNEI. The V segment lost 6 bases and the J segment 3 bases; nucleotides outside the gene matches: 8. The CDR3 DNA reads as TGTGCCAGCAGCGAGAGCGGGGGGGCCCTCTACGAGCAGTACGTC. Translating gives CASSESGGALYEQYV.

This clonotype occurred a few times. This chain connects TRBV7-8 to TRBJ2-1, with TRBD2 identical over 9 bases. The CDR3 extends over 16 amino acids. Germline-derived CDR1 and CDR2 are SGHVS and FQNEAQ. Losses at the gene ends were 1 base for V and 6 bases for J; bases not matched to a gene: 7. CDR3 sequence reads: CASSLVAGGSLNEQFF. CDR3 nucleotide sequence: TGTGCCAGCAGCTTAGTCGCGGGGGGGTCCCTCAATGAGCAGTTCTTC. The variable domain in full, completed from reference TRBV7-8 and TRBJ2-1, reads GAGVSQSPRYKVAKRGQDVALRCDPISGHVSLFWYQQALGQGPEFLTYFQNEAQLDKSGLPSDRFFAERPEGSVSTLKIQRTQQEDSAVYLCASSLVAGGSLNEQFFGPGTRLTVL.

V and J are TRBV20-1 and TRBJ2-7; the match to TRBD2 covers 9 bases. The CDR3 consists of 14 residues. V lost 1 base to trimming and J lost 4 bases; unmatched junction nucleotides: 5. Germline V gives CDR1 DFQATT, CDR2 SNEGSKA (reference sequence). The DNA of the CDR3 is TGCAGTGCTAGAGGGCGGGGGGGCCTTTACGAGCAGTACGTC. Translation: CSARGRGGLYEQYV.

The chain recombines TRBV24-1 with TRBJ2-1; TRBD2 matches at 14 bases. V lost 7 bases to trimming and J lost 7 bases; unmatched junction nucleotides: 5. Germline V gives CDR1 KGHDR, CDR2 SFDVKD. CDR3 size: 15 residues. The DNA for the CDR3 is TGTGCCACCAGACCAGGACTAGCGGGGGGAAATGAGCAGTTCTTC. Residues: CATRPGLAGGNEQFF.

Only a few counts were recorded for this clonotype. V is TRBV6-6 and J is TRBJ2-5; TRBD1 or TRBD2 may be the D gene (5 bases each). Trimming removed 2 bases at V and 5 bases at J, with 12 bases between. The CDR3 spans 14 residues. Germline V gives CDR1 MNHNY, CDR2 SVGAGI (reference sequence). The CDR3 here is CASSYRVGEETQYF. Written as DNA, the CDR3 is TGTGCCAGCAGTTACAGGGTGGGGGAGGAGACCCAGTACTTC.

This clonotype has only a few counts. V and J are TRBV24-1 and TRBJ2-1; D is unclear. The V and J ends lost 6 bases and 1 base respectively, with 9 bases between them. The germline V gene encodes CDR1 KGHDR and CDR2 SFDVKD. There are 14 residues in the CDR3. The CDR3 region has the DNA TGTGCCACCAGTAGTCCTGGGTCCTACAATGAGCAGTTCTTC. Translated: CATSSPGSYNEQFF.

This chain joins TRBV12-3 or TRBV12-4 and TRBJ2-3; maybe TRBD1 (5 bases). Trimming shortened V by 1 base and J by 8 bases, and 16 bases separated the two germline ends. The CDR3 covers 15 residues. The CDR3 sequence is CASSLELGAPRTQYF. The CDR3 bases are TGTGCCAGCAGTTTAGAGCTAGGGGCCCCCCGTACGCAGTATTTT.

This clonotype appeared a few times. This CDR3 reads CASSATSGALNEQFF. CDR3 nucleotides: TGTGCCAGCAGCGCGACTAGCGGGGCCCTCAATGAGCAGTTCTTC. The rearrangement joins TRBV11-2 to TRBJ2-1, with 11 nucleotides matching TRBD2. This CDR3 region has 15 residues. The V gene end was trimmed by 5 bases and the J gene end by 6 bases; junction bases not matched to a gene: 6. The germline V gene encodes CDR1 SGHAT and CDR2 FQNNGV. Full variable domain (rest looked up from reference TRBV11-2 and TRBJ2-1): EAGVAQSPRYKIIEKRQSVAFWCNPISGHATLYWYQQILGQGPKLLIQFQNNGVVDDSQLPKDRFSAERLKGVDSTLKIQPAKLEDSAVYLCASSATSGALNEQFFGPGTRLTVL.

The J gene is TRBJ1-6, the V gene TRBV28, with 9 bases that match TRBD1. The CDR3 covers 18 residues. The ends lost 1 base at V and 0 bases at J; junction bases unmatched: 4. Germline-derived CDR1 and CDR2 are MDHEN and SYDVKM. CDR3 amino acids: CASSLSGQGFSYNSPLHF. CDR3 DNA: TGTGCCAGCAGTTTATCGGGACAGGGCTTCTCCTATAATTCACCCCTCCACTTT.

The V gene is TRBV6-2 or TRBV6-3, the J gene TRBJ2-7; 10 nucleotides align to TRBD1. The CDR3 covers 14 residues. The germline V gene encodes CDR1 MNHEY and CDR2 SVGEGT. V was pared by 0 bases and J by 5 bases, with 1 base of the junction left unmatched. The CDR3 nucleotides are TGTGCCAGCAGTTACTCCGGGACAGGGGACGAGCAGTACGTC. Residues: CASSYSGTGDEQYV.

The V call is TRBV4-3, the J call TRBJ2-4, with D perhaps matching TRBD1 (6 bases). The CDR3 loop spans 14 amino acids. The germline gives CDR1 LGHNA, CDR2 YSLEER. The V and J ends lost 6 bases and 0 bases respectively, with 9 bases between them. The CDR3 DNA follows: TGCGCCAGCAGGCACAGGGAAGCCAAAAACATTCAGTACTTC. It is translated as CASRHREAKNIQYF.